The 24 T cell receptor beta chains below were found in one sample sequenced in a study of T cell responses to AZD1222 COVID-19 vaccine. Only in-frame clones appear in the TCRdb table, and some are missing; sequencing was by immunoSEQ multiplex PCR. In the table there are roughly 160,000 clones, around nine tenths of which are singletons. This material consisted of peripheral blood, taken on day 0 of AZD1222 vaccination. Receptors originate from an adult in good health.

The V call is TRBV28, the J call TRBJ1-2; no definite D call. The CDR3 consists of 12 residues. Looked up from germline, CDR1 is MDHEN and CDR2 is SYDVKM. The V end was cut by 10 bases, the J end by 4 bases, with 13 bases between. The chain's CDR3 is CATAAGVYGYTF. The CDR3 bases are TGTGCCACGGCGGCCGGGGTCTATGGCTACACCTTC.

The CDR3 nucleotides read TGTGCCAGCAGCTTAGGAGGGGGATATAGGGGGCGCCAACCTAATGGCTACACCTTC. This sequence encodes CASSLGGGYRGRQPNGYTF. This sequence joins TRBV7-9 and TRBJ1-2, with 7 bases lining up with TRBD1. From germline, CDR1 is SEHNR and CDR2 FQNEAQ (reference sequence). The CDR3 is 19 residues long. Trimming took 1 base from V and 6 from J; bases not matched to a gene: 20.

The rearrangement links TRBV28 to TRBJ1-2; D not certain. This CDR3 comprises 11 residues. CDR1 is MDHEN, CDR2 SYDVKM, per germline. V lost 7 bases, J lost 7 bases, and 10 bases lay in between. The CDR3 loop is CASIGETGYTF. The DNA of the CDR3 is TGTGCCAGCATTGGGGAGACTGGCTACACCTTC.

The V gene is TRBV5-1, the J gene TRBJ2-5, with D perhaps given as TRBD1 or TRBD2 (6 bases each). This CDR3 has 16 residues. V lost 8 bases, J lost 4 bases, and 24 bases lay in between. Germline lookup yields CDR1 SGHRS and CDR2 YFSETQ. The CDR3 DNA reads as TGCGCCAGTAGGAGGGGTGTGGACAGTCATCGAGAGACCCAGTACTTC. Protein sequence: CASRRGVDSHRETQYF.

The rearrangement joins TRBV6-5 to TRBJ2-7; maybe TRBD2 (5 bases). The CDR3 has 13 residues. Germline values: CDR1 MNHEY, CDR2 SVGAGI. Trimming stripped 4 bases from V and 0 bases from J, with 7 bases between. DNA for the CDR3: TGTGCCAGCAGTTTTCGGGGCTCCTACGAGCAGTACTTC. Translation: CASSFRGSYEQYF.

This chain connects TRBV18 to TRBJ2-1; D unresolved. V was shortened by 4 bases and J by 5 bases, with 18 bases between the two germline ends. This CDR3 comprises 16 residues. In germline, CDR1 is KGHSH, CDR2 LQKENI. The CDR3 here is CASSLGLGTYNNEQFF. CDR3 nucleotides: TGTGCCAGCTCACTCGGTTTGGGAACCTACAACAATGAGCAGTTCTTC.

The CDR3 loop reads CASSLGVRGRKGTEAFF. The CDR3 DNA follows: TGTGCCAGCAGCTTAGGGGTCAGGGGTAGGAAAGGGACTGAAGCTTTCTTT. The chain is built from TRBV11-2 and TRBJ1-1; possibly TRBD1 for D (6 bases). Deletions cut 1 base from V and 5 bases from J, with 20 bases between. CDR3 length: 17 amino acids. Germline lookup yields CDR1 SGHAT and CDR2 FQNNGV.

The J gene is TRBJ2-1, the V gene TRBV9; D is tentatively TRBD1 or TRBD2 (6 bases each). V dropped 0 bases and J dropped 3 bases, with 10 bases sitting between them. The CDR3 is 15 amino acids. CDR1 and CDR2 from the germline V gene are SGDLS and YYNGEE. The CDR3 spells CASSVEGGFYNEQFF. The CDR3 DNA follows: TGTGCCAGCAGCGTAGAAGGGGGGTTCTACAATGAGCAGTTCTTC.

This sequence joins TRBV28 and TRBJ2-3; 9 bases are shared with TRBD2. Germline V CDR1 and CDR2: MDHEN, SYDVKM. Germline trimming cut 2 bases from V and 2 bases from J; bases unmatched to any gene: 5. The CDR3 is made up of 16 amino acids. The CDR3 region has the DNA TGTGCCAGCAGTTTAGGGGCTAGCGGGACCACAGATACGCAGTATTTT. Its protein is CASSLGASGTTDTQYF.

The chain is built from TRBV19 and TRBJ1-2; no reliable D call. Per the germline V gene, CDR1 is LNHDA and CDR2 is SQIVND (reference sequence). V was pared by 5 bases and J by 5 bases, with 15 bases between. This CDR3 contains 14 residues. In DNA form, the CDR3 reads TGTGCCAGTAGTCCCAAACAAAACCCGTATGGCTACACCTTC. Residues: CASSPKQNPYGYTF.

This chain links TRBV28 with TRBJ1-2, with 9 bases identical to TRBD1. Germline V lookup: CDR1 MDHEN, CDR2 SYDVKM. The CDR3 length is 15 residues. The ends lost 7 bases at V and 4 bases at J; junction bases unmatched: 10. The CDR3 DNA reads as TGTGCCAGCAATACACAGGGGGCGAACCTCTATGGCTACACCTTC. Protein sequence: CASNTQGANLYGYTF.

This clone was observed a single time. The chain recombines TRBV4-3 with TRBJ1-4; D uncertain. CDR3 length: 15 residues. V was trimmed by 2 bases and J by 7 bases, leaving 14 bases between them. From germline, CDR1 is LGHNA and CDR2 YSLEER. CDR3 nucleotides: TGCGCCAGCAGCCAACGATGGAGCCCTTTTGAAAAACTGTTTTTT. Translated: CASSQRWSPFEKLFF.

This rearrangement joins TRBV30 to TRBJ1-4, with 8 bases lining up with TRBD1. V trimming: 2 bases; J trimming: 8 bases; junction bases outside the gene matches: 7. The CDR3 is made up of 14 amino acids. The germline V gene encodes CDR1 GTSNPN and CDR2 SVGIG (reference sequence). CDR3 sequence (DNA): TGTGCCTGGAGTACAGGGGGGGGCCGGGAAAAACTGTTTTTT. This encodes CAWSTGGGREKLFF.

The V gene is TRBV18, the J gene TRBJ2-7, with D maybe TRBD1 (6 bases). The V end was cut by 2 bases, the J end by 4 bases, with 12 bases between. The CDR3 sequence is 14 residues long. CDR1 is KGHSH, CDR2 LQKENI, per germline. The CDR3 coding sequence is TGTGCCAGCTCACCAAGGGACAATACTTACGAGCAGTACTTC. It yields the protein CASSPRDNTYEQYF.

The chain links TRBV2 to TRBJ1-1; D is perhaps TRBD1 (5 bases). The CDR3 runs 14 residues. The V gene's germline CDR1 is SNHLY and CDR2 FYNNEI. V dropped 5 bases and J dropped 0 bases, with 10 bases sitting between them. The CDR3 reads CASSTLGVNTEAFF. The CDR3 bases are TGTGCCAGCAGTACATTGGGGGTGAACACTGAAGCTTTCTTT.

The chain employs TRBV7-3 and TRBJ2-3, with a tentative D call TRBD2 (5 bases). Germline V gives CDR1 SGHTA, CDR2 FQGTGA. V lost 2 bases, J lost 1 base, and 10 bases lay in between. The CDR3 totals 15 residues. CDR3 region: CASSLGRAGTDTQYF. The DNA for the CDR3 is TGTGCCAGCAGCTTAGGTAGAGCGGGCACAGATACGCAGTATTTT.

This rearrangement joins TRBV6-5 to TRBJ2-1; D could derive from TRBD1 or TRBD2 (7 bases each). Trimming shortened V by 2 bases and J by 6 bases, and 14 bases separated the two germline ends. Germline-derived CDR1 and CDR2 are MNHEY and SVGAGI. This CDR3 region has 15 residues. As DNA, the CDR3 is TGTGCCAGCAGTTACGGCGGCAGGGGGGGCAATGAGCAGTTCTTC. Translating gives CASSYGGRGGNEQFF.

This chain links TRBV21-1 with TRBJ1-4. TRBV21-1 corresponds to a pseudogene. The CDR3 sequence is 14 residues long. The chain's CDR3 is CASFKGMVNEKLFF. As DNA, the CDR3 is TGTGCCAGCTTTAAGGGAATGGTTAATGAAAAACTGTTTTTT.

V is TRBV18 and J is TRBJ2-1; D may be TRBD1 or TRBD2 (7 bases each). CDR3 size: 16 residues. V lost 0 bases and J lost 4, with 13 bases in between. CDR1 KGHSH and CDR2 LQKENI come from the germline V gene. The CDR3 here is CASSPPAGGGYNEQFF. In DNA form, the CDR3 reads TGTGCCAGCTCACCACCGGCAGGGGGGGGTTACAATGAGCAGTTCTTC.

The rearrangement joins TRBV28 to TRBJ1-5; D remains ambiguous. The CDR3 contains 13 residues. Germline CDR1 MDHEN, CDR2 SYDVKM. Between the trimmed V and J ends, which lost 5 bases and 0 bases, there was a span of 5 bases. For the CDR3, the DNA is TGTGCCAGCAGTCTGTATAGCAATCAGCCCCAGCATTTT. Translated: CASSLYSNQPQHF.

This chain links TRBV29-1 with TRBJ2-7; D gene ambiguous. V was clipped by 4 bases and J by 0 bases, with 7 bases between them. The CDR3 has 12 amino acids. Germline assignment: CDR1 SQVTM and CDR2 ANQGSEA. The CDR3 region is CSVGTVSYEQYF. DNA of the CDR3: TGCAGCGTTGGTACGGTCTCCTACGAGCAGTACTTC.

CDR3 nucleotides: TGTGCCAGTAGTTGGTCAGAAACATACGAGCAGTACTTC. It translates to CASSWSETYEQYF. The chain combines TRBV19 with TRBJ2-7; no firm D call. The CDR3 runs to 13 residues. CDR1 is LNHDA and CDR2 is SQIVND in the germline V gene (reference sequence). The V gene lost 5 bases and the J gene lost 4 bases, with 12 bases spanning the gap. Full variable domain (missing parts from reference TRBV19 and TRBJ2-7): DGGITQSPKYLFRKEGQNVTLSCEQNLNHDAMYWYRQDPGQGLRLIYYSQIVNDFQKGDIAEGYSVSREKKESFPLTVTSAQKNPTAFYLCASSWSETYEQYFGPGTRLTVT.

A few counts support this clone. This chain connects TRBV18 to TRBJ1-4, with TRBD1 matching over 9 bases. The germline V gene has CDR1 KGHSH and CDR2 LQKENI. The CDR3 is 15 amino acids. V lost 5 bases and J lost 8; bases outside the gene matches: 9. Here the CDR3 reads CASSEDRGRREKLFF. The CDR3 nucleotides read TGTGCCAGCTCAGAAGACAGGGGGAGAAGAGAAAAACTGTTTTTT. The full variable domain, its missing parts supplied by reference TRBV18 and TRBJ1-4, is NAGVMQNPRHLVRRRGQEARLRCSPMKGHSHVYWYRQLPEEGLKFMVYLQKENIIDESGMPKERFSAEFPKEGPSILRIQQVVRGDSAAYFCASSEDRGRREKLFFGSGTQLSVL.

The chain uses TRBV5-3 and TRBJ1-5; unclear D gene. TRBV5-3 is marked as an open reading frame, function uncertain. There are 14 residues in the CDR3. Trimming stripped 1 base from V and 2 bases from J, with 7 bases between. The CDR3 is CARSLLQGNQPQHF. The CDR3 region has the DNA TGTGCCAGAAGCTTGCTGCAGGGCAATCAGCCCCAGCATTTT.